The T cell receptor (beta chain) under discussion was sequenced for a study of blood T cell repertoires in COVID-19. Assay used: immunoSEQ multiplex PCR; TCRdb lists only in-frame clones, some missing. The data contain 140,000 or so clones, 70% to 90% of them singletons. Sequencing was carried out using PBMCs or T cells enriched from blood (not recorded which). This receptor was taken from a woman in her forties who had recovered from COVID-19.

The CDR3 DNA follows: TGTGCCAGCGGATACAATAGCGGGGATGGCTCCTACAATGAGCAGTTCTTC. Its protein product is CASGYNSGDGSYNEQFF. This sequence joins TRBV9 and TRBJ2-1; 8 nucleotides match TRBD2. The germline V gene encodes CDR1 SGDLS and CDR2 YYNGEE. With V trimmed by 7 bases and J by 0 bases, 12 bases remained unmatched. This CDR3 is 17 amino acids long.